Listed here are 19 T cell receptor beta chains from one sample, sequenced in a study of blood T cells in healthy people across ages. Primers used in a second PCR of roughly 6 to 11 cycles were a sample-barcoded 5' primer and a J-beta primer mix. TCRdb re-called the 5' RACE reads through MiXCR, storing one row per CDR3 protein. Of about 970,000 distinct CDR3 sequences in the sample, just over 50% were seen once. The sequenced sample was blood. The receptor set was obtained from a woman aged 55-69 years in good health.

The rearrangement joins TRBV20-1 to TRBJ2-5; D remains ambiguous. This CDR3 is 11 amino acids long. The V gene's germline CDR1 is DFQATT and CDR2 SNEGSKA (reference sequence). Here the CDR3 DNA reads TGCGCTGTCGAGCAGCTCCATGAGCAGTACTTC. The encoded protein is CAVEQLHEQYF.

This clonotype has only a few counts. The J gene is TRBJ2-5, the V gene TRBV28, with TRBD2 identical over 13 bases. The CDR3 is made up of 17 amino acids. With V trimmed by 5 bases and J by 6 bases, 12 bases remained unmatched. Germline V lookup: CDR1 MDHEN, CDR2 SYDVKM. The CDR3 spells CASSLQGLAGVGKTQYF. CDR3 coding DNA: TGTGCCAGCAGTCTCCAAGGACTAGCGGGGGTTGGCAAGACCCAGTACTTC. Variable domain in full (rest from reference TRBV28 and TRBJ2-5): DVKVTQSSRYLVKRTGEKVFLECVQDMDHENMFWYRQDPGLGLRLIYFSYDVKMKEKGDIPEGYSVSREKKERFSLILESASTNQTSMYLCASSLQGLAGVGKTQYFGPGTRLLVL.

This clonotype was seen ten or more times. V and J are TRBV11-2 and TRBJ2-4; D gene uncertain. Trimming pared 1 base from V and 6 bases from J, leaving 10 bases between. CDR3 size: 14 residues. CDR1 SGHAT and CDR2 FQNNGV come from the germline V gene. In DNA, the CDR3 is TGTGCCAGCAGCTTAGGGGTCTGGCGAAACATTCAGTACTTC. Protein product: CASSLGVWRNIQYF.

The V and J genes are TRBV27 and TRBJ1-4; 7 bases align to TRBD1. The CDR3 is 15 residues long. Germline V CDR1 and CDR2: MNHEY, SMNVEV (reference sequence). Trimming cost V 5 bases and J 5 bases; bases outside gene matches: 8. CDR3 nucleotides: TGTGCCAGCAGTGCACAGGGGTTAAGGAATGAAAAACTGTTTTTT. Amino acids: CASSAQGLRNEKLFF.

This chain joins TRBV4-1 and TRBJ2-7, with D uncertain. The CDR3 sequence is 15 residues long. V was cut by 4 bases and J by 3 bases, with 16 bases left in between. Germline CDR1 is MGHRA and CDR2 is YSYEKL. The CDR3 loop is CASSPRPPGGYEQYF. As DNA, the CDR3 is TGCGCCAGCAGCCCTCGGCCCCCAGGCGGCTACGAGCAGTACTTC.

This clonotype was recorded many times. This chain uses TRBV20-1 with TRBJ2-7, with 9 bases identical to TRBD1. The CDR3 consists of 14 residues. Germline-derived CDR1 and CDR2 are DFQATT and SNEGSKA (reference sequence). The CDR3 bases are TGCAGCGCCCGAAGCCCGGGACAGGGCTACGAGCAGTACTTC. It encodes CSARSPGQGYEQYF.

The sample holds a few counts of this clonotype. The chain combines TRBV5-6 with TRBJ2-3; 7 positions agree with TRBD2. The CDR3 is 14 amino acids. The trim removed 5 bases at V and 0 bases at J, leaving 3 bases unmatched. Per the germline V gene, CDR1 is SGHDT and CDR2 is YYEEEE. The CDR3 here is CASRSAGSTDTQYF. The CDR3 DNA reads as TGTGCCAGCAGGTCAGCGGGAAGCACAGATACGCAGTATTTT.

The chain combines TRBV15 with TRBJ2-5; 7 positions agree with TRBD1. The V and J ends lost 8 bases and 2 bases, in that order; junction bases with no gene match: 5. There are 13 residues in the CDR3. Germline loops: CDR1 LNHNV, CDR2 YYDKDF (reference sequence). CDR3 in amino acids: CATGDSRQETQYF. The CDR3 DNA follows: TGTGCCACCGGGGACAGCCGTCAAGAGACCCAGTACTTC.

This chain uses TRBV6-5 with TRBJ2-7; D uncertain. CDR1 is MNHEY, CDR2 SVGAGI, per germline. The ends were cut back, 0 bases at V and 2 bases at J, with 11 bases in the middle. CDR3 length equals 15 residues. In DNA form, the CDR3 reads TGTGCCAGCAGTTACTCAGGCTATTCTACCTACGAGCAGTACTTC. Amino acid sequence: CASSYSGYSTYEQYF.

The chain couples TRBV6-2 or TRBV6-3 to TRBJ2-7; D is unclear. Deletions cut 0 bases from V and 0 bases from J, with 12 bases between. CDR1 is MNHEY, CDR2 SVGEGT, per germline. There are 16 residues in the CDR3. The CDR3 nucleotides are TGTGCCAGCAGTTACTCGAATTGGGGAAGCTCCTACGAGCAGTACTTC. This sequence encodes CASSYSNWGSSYEQYF.

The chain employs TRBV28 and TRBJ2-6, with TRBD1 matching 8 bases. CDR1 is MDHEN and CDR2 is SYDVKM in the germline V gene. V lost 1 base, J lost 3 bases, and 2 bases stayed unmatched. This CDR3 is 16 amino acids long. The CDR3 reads CASSLSGGYGANVLTF. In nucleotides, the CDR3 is TGTGCCAGCAGTTTATCAGGGGGCTATGGGGCCAACGTCCTGACTTTC.

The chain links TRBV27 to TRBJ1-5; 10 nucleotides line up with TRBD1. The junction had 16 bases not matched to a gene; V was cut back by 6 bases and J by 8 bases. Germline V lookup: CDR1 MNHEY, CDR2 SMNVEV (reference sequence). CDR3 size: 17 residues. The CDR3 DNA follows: TGTGCCAGCAGCTCCGGGACAGGGGTCGCGGGAAGAAAGCCCCAGCATTTT. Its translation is CASSSGTGVAGRKPQHF.

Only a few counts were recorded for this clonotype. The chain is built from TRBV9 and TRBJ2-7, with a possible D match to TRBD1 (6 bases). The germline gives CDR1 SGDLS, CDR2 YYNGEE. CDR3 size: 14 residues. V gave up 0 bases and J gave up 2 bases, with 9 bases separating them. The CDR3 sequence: CASSVGTETYEQYF. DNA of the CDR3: TGTGCCAGCAGCGTAGGGACAGAAACCTACGAGCAGTACTTC.

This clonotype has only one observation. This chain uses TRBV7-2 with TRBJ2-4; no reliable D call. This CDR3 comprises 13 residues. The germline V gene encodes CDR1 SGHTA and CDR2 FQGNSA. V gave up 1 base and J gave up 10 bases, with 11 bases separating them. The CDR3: CASSLEDVGIQYF. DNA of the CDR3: TGTGCCAGCAGCTTAGAGGACGTGGGGATTCAGTACTTC.

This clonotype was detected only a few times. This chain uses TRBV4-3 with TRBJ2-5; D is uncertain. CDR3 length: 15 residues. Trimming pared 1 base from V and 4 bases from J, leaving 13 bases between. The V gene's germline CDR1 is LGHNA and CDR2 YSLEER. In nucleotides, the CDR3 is TGCGCCAGCAGCCAAGGGTCCTCCTACTCAGAGACCCAGTACTTC. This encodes CASSQGSSYSETQYF.

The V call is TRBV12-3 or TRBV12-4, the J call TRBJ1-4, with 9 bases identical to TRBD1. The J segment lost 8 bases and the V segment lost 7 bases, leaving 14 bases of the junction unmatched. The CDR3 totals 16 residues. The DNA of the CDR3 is TGTGCCAGCAAGATGACAGGGGGGGGGAGTGGAGAAAAACTGTTTTTT. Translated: CASKMTGGGSGEKLFF.

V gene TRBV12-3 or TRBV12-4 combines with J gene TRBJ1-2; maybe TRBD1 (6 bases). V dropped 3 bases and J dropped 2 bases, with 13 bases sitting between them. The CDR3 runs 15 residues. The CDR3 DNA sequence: TGTGCCAGCAGTTTTCGGGACACAGTCAACTATGGCTACACCTTC. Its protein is CASSFRDTVNYGYTF.

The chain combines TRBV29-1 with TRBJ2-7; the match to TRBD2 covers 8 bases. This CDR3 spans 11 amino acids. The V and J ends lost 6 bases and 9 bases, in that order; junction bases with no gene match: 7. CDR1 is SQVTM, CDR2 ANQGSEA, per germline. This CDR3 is CSVWTSWGQYF. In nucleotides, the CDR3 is TGCAGCGTGTGGACTAGCTGGGGGCAGTACTTC.

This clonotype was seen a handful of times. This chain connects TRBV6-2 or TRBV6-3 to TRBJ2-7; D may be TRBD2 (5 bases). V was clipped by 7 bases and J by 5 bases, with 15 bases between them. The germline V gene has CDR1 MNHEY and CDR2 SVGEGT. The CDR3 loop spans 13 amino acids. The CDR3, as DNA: TGTGCCAGCACCGACGGGATGTGGGACGAGCAGTACTTC. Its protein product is CASTDGMWDEQYF.